The 31 T cell receptor beta chains reported below all come from one sample, sequenced in a study of T cells in localized non-small cell lung cancer. Clones were sequenced by immunoSEQ multiplex PCR, and TCRdb holds only the in-frame ones, with some missing. The table includes 20,000 to 25,000 clones, over 75% detected once. The input for sequencing was PBMCs, taken before any cancer treatment. These receptors were collected from a woman aged 40 to 75 with stage II squamous cell lung carcinoma.

The chain joins TRBV5-5 to TRBJ1-3; D is ambiguous. The CDR3 has 15 residues. Germline CDR1 SGHKS, CDR2 YYEKEE (reference sequence). Trimming left V 0 bases short and J 4 bases short, with 11 bases between. The CDR3 region has the DNA TGTGCCAGCAGCTTGGAGAGTCAGAGGGGAAACACCATATATTTT. It encodes CASSLESQRGNTIYF.

The chain uses TRBV11-3 and TRBJ2-7, with 13 bases fitting TRBD2. After removal of 8 bases from V and 3 bases from J, the junction contained 10 bases not matched to a gene. CDR1 is SGHNT, CDR2 YENEEA, per germline. The CDR3 has 16 residues. This CDR3 is CASSGLAGLPGYEQYF. In DNA, the CDR3 is TGTGCCAGCTCGGGACTAGCGGGGCTGCCGGGCTACGAGCAGTACTTC.

The CDR3 loop reads CASRPTSGRTGELFF. CDR3 sequence (DNA): TGTGCCAGCAGACCCACTAGCGGGAGGACCGGGGAGCTGTTTTTT. V and J are TRBV6-5 and TRBJ2-2, with 12 bases that match TRBD2. Unmatched junction bases numbered 4, after V lost 6 bases and J lost 5 bases. The V gene's germline CDR1 is MNHEY and CDR2 SVGAGI. The CDR3 length is 15 residues.

The chain employs TRBV14 and TRBJ1-1; D is unclear. Germline CDR1 and CDR2: SGHDN and FVKESK. The V and J ends lost 1 base and 1 base respectively, with 7 bases between them. The CDR3 contains 14 residues. The CDR3 reads CASSQVPGNTEAFF. DNA for the CDR3: TGTGCCAGCAGCCAAGTTCCGGGGAACACTGAAGCTTTCTTT.

The V gene is TRBV19, the J gene TRBJ1-2; 7 bases line up with TRBD1. CDR1 LNHDA and CDR2 SQIVND come from the germline V gene (reference sequence). The CDR3 length is 13 residues. V lost 6 bases and J lost 3; bases outside the gene matches: 4. The CDR3, as DNA: TGTGCCAGTAGCCCCCAGGGGGACTATGGCTACACCTTC. Translating gives CASSPQGDYGYTF.

The chain joins TRBV27 to TRBJ2-7, with 10 bases identical to TRBD2. Germline lookup yields CDR1 MNHEY and CDR2 SMNVEV (reference sequence). This CDR3 region has 14 residues. The V and J ends lost 6 bases and 4 bases, in that order; junction bases with no gene match: 6. CDR3 region: CASRRAGGPYEQYF. The CDR3 nucleotides read TGTGCCAGCAGGAGAGCGGGAGGGCCTTACGAGCAGTACTTC.

The chain combines TRBV12-5 with TRBJ2-6; D call uncertain. Germline-derived CDR1 and CDR2 are LGHNT and FRNRAP. V was cut by 5 bases and J by 0 bases, with 14 bases left in between. CDR3 size: 17 residues. CDR3 DNA: TGTGCTAGTGGTCCCGGCGTGGGTGGCTCTGGGGCCAACGTCCTGACTTTC. Protein product: CASGPGVGGSGANVLTF.

This chain connects TRBV4-1 to TRBJ2-7, with D unclear. With 0 bases removed from V and 2 bases from J, the gap between germline ends came to 5 bases. The CDR3 has 13 amino acids. CDR1 and CDR2 from the germline V gene are MGHRA and YSYEKL. CDR3 protein: CASSQDGAYEQYF. CDR3 DNA sequence: TGCGCCAGCAGCCAAGATGGGGCCTACGAGCAGTACTTC.

The chain couples TRBV14 to TRBJ2-4, with 8 bases that match TRBD2. The V and J ends lost 1 base and 10 bases, in that order; junction bases with no gene match: 6. This CDR3 spans 14 amino acids. CDR1 and CDR2 from the germline V gene are SGHDN and FVKESK. The CDR3 DNA is TGTGCCAGCAGCCAAGGACTAGCGTTCGGTATTCAGTACTTC. It specifies CASSQGLAFGIQYF.

The chain carries TRBV25-1 and TRBJ2-4, with D perhaps TRBD1 (6 bases). This CDR3 is built from 13 residues. Trimming removed 3 bases at V and 8 bases at J, with 11 bases between. Germline-derived CDR1 and CDR2 are MGHDK and SYGVNS. This chain's CDR3 is CASSEVGADIQYF. The CDR3 nucleotides are TGTGCCAGCAGTGAGGTGGGGGCAGACATTCAGTACTTC. Complete variable domain (other parts from reference TRBV25-1 and TRBJ2-4): EADIYQTPRYLVIGTGKKITLECSQTMGHDKMYWYQQDPGMELHLIHYSYGVNSTEKGDLSSESTVSRIRTEHFPLTLESARPSHTSQYLCASSEVGADIQYFGAGTRLSVL.

J is TRBJ2-4 and V is TRBV2; D may be TRBD2 (6 bases). Germline loops: CDR1 SNHLY, CDR2 FYNNEI. The CDR3 runs to 16 residues. V gave up 3 bases and J gave up 0 bases, with 12 bases separating them. The CDR3: CASSDGAGLAKNIQYF. In DNA form, the CDR3 reads TGTGCCAGCAGTGATGGAGCGGGTTTAGCCAAAAACATTCAGTACTTC.

This chain uses TRBV10-3 with TRBJ2-7, with D perhaps TRBD2 (7 bases). Trimming left V 2 bases short and J 5 bases short, with 16 bases between. CDR1 is ENHRY, CDR2 SYGVKD, per germline. The CDR3 sequence is 15 residues long. The chain's CDR3 is CAISEPGGPVNEQYF. The CDR3 DNA is TGTGCCATCAGTGAGCCGGGGGGCCCTGTTAACGAGCAGTACTTC.

DNA of the CDR3: TGTGCCAGCAGCTCCGGAGCAGTAACTCGCGGCACTGAAGCTTTCTTT. Amino acid sequence: CASSSGAVTRGTEAFF. The chain is built from TRBV7-8 and TRBJ1-1; D unresolved. Deletions cut 4 bases from V and 4 bases from J, with 19 bases between. The CDR3 runs 16 residues. CDR1 SGHVS and CDR2 FQNEAQ come from the germline V gene. The full variable domain, completed using reference TRBV7-8 and TRBJ1-1, is GAGVSQSPRYKVAKRGQDVALRCDPISGHVSLFWYQQALGQGPEFLTYFQNEAQLDKSGLPSDRFFAERPEGSVSTLKIQRTQQEDSAVYLCASSSGAVTRGTEAFFGQGTRLTVV.

The chain couples TRBV7-2 to TRBJ2-1; D might be TRBD2 (6 bases). CDR1 and CDR2 from the germline V gene are SGHTA and FQGNSA. V lost 1 base to trimming and J lost 6 bases, with 13 bases between them. The CDR3 sequence is 15 residues long. The CDR3 nucleotides are TGTGCCAGCAGCTTAGTCTCCGGGAGTGCCAATGAGCAGTTCTTC. Translated: CASSLVSGSANEQFF.

The sample holds one count of this clone. The chain recombines TRBV14 with TRBJ2-3, with 11 nucleotides matching TRBD2. Germline CDR1 is SGHDN and CDR2 is FVKESK. V lost 5 bases to trimming and J lost 2 bases; unmatched junction nucleotides: 6. CDR3 size: 16 residues. CDR3 bases: TGTGCCAGCAGCGCACGACTAGCGGGGTCCACAGATACGCAGTATTTT. As protein: CASSARLAGSTDTQYF.

The chain combines TRBV2 with TRBJ1-1; TRBD1 might be the D (5 bases). From germline, CDR1 is SNHLY and CDR2 FYNNEI. The CDR3 is 13 amino acids. The V end lost 7 bases, the J end lost 1 base, and 10 bases lay between the germline ends. In DNA, the CDR3 is TGTGCCAGCACCCAGACAGAGAACACTGAAGCTTTCTTT. Translation gives CASTQTENTEAFF.

V is TRBV6-5 and J is TRBJ2-5, with 9 bases identical to TRBD2. Trimming cost V 6 bases and J 5 bases; bases outside gene matches: 10. Germline assignment: CDR1 MNHEY and CDR2 SVGAGI. The length of the CDR3 is 15 residues. This CDR3 is CASSRTSEGGETQYF. Here the CDR3 DNA reads TGTGCCAGCAGCCGGACTAGCGAAGGCGGGGAGACCCAGTACTTC.

V gene TRBV28 combines with J gene TRBJ1-5, with D perhaps TRBD1 (5 bases). V was cut by 6 bases and J by 0 bases, with 12 bases left in between. The CDR3 runs 15 residues. Germline V gives CDR1 MDHEN, CDR2 SYDVKM. The CDR3 sequence is CASRSAGSSNQPQHF. DNA of the CDR3: TGTGCCAGCAGGTCGGCAGGGAGTAGCAATCAGCCCCAGCATTTT.

This chain joins TRBV28 and TRBJ1-2; 8 nucleotides align to TRBD1. V was pared by 9 bases and J by 6 bases, with 9 bases of the junction left unmatched. Germline-derived CDR1 and CDR2 are MDHEN and SYDVKM. The CDR3 loop spans 13 amino acids. The CDR3 DNA sequence: TGTGCCAGTCTCATCCCGACAGGGGATGGCTACACCTTC. This sequence encodes CASLIPTGDGYTF.

The chain has TRBV7-8 and TRBJ1-2; no reliable D call. V dropped 1 base and J dropped 7 bases, with 10 bases sitting between them. This CDR3 has 13 amino acids. Germline CDR1 reads SGHVS; CDR2 reads FQNEAQ. CDR3 nucleotide sequence: TGTGCCAGCAGCTTAGATCCCTTGTTTGGCTACACCTTC. Translated: CASSLDPLFGYTF.

The J gene is TRBJ2-7, the V gene TRBV29-1; TRBD2 is a possible D gene (6 bases). V gave up 0 bases and J gave up 7 bases, with 19 bases separating them. From germline, CDR1 is SQVTM and CDR2 ANQGSEA. The CDR3 is 15 amino acids. In DNA form, the CDR3 reads TGCAGCGTTGAAGACCCCGGGAGCCCCTCGGGGGAGCAGTACTTC. This sequence encodes CSVEDPGSPSGEQYF.

The chain joins TRBV5-1 to TRBJ2-1; TRBD1 aligns across 7 bases. Germline V CDR1 and CDR2: SGHRS, YFSETQ. CDR3 size: 15 residues. After removal of 4 bases from V and 4 bases from J, the junction contained 8 bases not matched to a gene. The CDR3, as DNA: TGCGCCAGCAGCCCCATCCCGGGACAGTACAATGAGCAGTTCTTC. Translated: CASSPIPGQYNEQFF. The variable domain in full, completed from reference TRBV5-1 and TRBJ2-1, reads KAGVTQTPRYLIKTRGQQVTLSCSPISGHRSVSWYQQTPGQGLQFLFEYFSETQRNKGNFPGRFSGRQFSNSRSEMNVSTLELGDSALYLCASSPIPGQYNEQFFGPGTRLTVL.

This clone appeared a few times. The V call is TRBV5-1, the J call TRBJ2-7; D might be TRBD1 (5 bases). CDR1 is SGHRS, CDR2 YFSETQ, per germline. Trimming pared 0 bases from V and 3 bases from J, leaving 10 bases between. CDR3 length: 14 amino acids. The CDR3 DNA is TGCGCCAGCAGCTTGGGGGGCTTAGGCTACGAGCAGTACTTC. As protein: CASSLGGLGYEQYF. The full variable domain, completed using reference TRBV5-1 and TRBJ2-7, is KAGVTQTPRYLIKTRGQQVTLSCSPISGHRSVSWYQQTPGQGLQFLFEYFSETQRNKGNFPGRFSGRQFSNSRSEMNVSTLELGDSALYLCASSLGGLGYEQYFGPGTRLTVT.

This clone was observed a single time. The gene calls are TRBV19 and TRBJ2-5; 7 positions agree with TRBD2. V dropped 4 bases and J dropped 5; count of bases not matched to a gene: 10. The length of the CDR3 is 15 residues. CDR1 LNHDA and CDR2 SQIVND come from the germline V gene (reference sequence). The DNA for the CDR3 is TGTGCCAGTAGTAATGGGCGGGGGTTCGGGGAGACCCAGTACTTC. Residues: CASSNGRGFGETQYF.

V is TRBV29-1 and J is TRBJ2-5; D may be TRBD2 (7 bases). Trimming stripped 8 bases from V and 4 bases from J, with 20 bases between. Germline values: CDR1 SQVTM, CDR2 ANQGSEA. CDR3 length: 14 amino acids. This chain's CDR3 is CSIVGGAAGETQYF. The CDR3 nucleotides are TGCAGCATAGTTGGGGGGGCGGCGGGAGAGACCCAGTACTTC.

The V call is TRBV5-6, the J call TRBJ2-5, with D unclear. This CDR3 comprises 13 residues. Germline values: CDR1 SGHDT, CDR2 YYEEEE. The V and J ends lost 4 bases and 4 bases respectively, with 11 bases between them. CDR3 residues: CASSQRNGETQYF. CDR3 DNA sequence: TGTGCCAGCAGCCAGAGGAACGGAGAGACCCAGTACTTC.

The rearrangement links TRBV27 to TRBJ1-5; no clear D gene. This CDR3 is built from 13 residues. Germline lookup yields CDR1 MNHEY and CDR2 SMNVEV (reference sequence). Trimming shortened V by 8 bases and J by 5 bases, and 13 bases separated the two germline ends. The CDR3 DNA reads TGTGCCAGCGCGGACCGATATTATCAGCCCCAGCATTTT. This sequence encodes CASADRYYQPQHF.

V usage is TRBV19 and J usage is TRBJ1-2; D possibly corresponds to TRBD1 (5 bases). This CDR3 region has 14 residues. Per the germline V gene, CDR1 is LNHDA and CDR2 is SQIVND (reference sequence). V shed 8 bases and J shed 5 bases, with 18 bases lying between them. The CDR3 bases are TGTGCCAGTTCATACAGGATAAATAGTTATGGCTACACCTTC. Translation: CASSYRINSYGYTF.

The rearrangement uses TRBV28 and TRBJ1-1, with 7 positions matching TRBD1. The CDR3 is 13 amino acids. The germline gives CDR1 MDHEN, CDR2 SYDVKM. The V gene end was trimmed by 5 bases and the J gene end by 1 base; junction bases not matched to a gene: 1. The CDR3 region has the DNA TGTGCCAGCAGTAGACAGGGGAACACTGAAGCTTTCTTT. Translating it yields CASSRQGNTEAFF.

The J gene is TRBJ1-2, the V gene TRBV5-1; D gene unclear. The germline V gene has CDR1 SGHRS and CDR2 YFSETQ. The CDR3 is 12 amino acids. Trimming took off 4 bases at V and 2 bases at J, with 6 bases between the two ends. The CDR3 reads CASSQDNYGYTF. DNA of the CDR3: TGCGCCAGCAGCCAAGACAACTATGGCTACACCTTC.

This clone has more than one count but fewer than ten. The chain recombines TRBV7-2 with TRBJ2-1; 7 bases are a match to TRBD2. This CDR3 comprises 15 residues. The V and J ends lost 1 base and 7 bases, in that order; junction bases with no gene match: 7. CDR1 is SGHTA and CDR2 is FQGNSA in the germline V gene. DNA of the CDR3: TGTGCCAGCAGCTTAGAGATAGGGAGGGTGAATGAGCAGTTCTTC. It yields the protein CASSLEIGRVNEQFF.